This entry lists 5 T cell receptor beta chains sequenced from one sample in a study of T-cell reconstitution after alpha-beta-depleted transplantation in children. Preparation of the TCRbeta library involved a method that used unique molecular identifiers. A single record per CDR3 protein comes from TCRdb applying MiXCR to the PCR reads. Altogether fewer than 350,000 distinct CDR3 sequences are present, about 9.4% being singletons, with the ten largest covering less than 9%. This material consisted of PBMCs, taken before TCRalphabeta/CD19-depleted stem cell transplant. Receptors were obtained from a boy in the first two years of life with acute myeloid leukemia, due to receive a stem cell transplant.

This clonotype was observed at least ten times. The gene calls are TRBV4-3 and TRBJ2-7; D unclear. CDR1 is LGHNA and CDR2 is YSLEER in the germline V gene. The ends were cut back, 4 bases at V and 0 bases at J, with 13 bases in the middle. CDR3 length: 15 residues. The CDR3 reads CASSPSRGASYEQYF. The CDR3 DNA reads TGCGCCAGCAGCCCCTCTAGAGGTGCCTCCTACGAGCAGTACTTC.

This clonotype was counted ten times or more. The rearrangement joins TRBV10-3 to TRBJ2-2, with D maybe TRBD1 (6 bases). There are 16 residues in the CDR3. Germline V gives CDR1 ENHRY, CDR2 SYGVKD. V dropped 2 bases and J dropped 3 bases, with 13 bases sitting between them. The CDR3 here is CAISEKGTHYTGELFF. The CDR3 nucleotides are TGTGCCATCAGTGAGAAAGGGACACACTACACCGGGGAGCTGTTTTTT.

This clonotype appeared many times. The J gene is TRBJ2-7, the V gene TRBV20-1; the match to TRBD2 covers 10 bases. The CDR3 is made up of 14 amino acids. Germline V lookup: CDR1 DFQATT, CDR2 SNEGSKA (reference sequence). Trimming removed 6 bases from V and 6 bases from J; junction bases left unmatched: 11. CDR3 amino acids: CSAKRGGLAAEQYF. The CDR3 coding sequence is TGCAGTGCCAAGCGGGGGGGTCTAGCGGCCGAGCAGTACTTC.

This clonotype occurred a few times. V is TRBV4-1 and J is TRBJ1-2; the match to TRBD1 covers 8 bases. The CDR3 loop spans 15 amino acids. After removal of 4 bases from V and 2 bases from J, the junction contained 6 bases not matched to a gene. From germline, CDR1 is MGHRA and CDR2 YSYEKL. DNA of the CDR3: TGCGCCAGCAGCCCTCCGGGACAGGCGAACTATGGCTACACCTTC. Residues: CASSPPGQANYGYTF.

This clonotype was observed many times. The J gene is TRBJ2-7, the V gene TRBV4-3; 7 nucleotides agree with TRBD1. The germline CDR1 and CDR2 sequences are LGHNA and YSLEER. Trimming at V came to 0 bases and at J to 3 bases, leaving 8 bases not matched to a gene. CDR3 size: 16 residues. Here the CDR3 DNA reads TGCGCCAGCAGCCAAGATATGTATTCAGGGGGCTACGAGCAGTACTTC. It is translated as CASSQDMYSGGYEQYF.